This T cell receptor (beta chain) was recorded in a study of shared clonotypes between healthy human individuals. The CDR3 loop spans 13 amino acids. Per the germline V gene, CDR1 is SGHAT and CDR2 is FQNNGV. Trimming shortened V by 0 bases and J by 9 bases, and 11 bases separated the two germline ends. Produced via immunoSEQ multiplex PCR; TCRdb's table is partial and in-frame only. The table includes just over 2,000,000 clones, just under 95% detected once. Terminally differentiated effector memory CD45RA+ cells were excluded by CCR7 positive selection of CD45RO-negative cells. This clone has only one observation.

Sample: naive CD8+ T cells sorted from blood. This receptor was identified in a man in his late teens or twenties in good health. The chain carries TRBV11-2 and TRBJ1-2; D call uncertain. Here the CDR3 DNA reads TGTGCCAGCAGCTTAGAGTGGGAACTAAGCTACACCTTC. As protein: CASSLEWELSYTF.